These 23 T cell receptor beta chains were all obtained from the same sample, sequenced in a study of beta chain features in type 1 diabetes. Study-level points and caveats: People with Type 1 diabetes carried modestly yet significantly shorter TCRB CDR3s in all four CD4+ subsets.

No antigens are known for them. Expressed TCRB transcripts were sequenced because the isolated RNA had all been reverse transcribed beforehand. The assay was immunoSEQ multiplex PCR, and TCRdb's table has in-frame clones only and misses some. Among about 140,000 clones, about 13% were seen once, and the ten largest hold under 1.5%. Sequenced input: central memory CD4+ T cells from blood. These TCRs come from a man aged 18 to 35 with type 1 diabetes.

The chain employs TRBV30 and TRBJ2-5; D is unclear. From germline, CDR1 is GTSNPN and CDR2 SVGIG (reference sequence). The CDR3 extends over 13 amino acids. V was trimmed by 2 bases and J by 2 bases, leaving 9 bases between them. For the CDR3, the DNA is TGTGCCTGGAGTCGACGGCTACAAGAGACCCAGTACTTC. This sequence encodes CAWSRRLQETQYF.

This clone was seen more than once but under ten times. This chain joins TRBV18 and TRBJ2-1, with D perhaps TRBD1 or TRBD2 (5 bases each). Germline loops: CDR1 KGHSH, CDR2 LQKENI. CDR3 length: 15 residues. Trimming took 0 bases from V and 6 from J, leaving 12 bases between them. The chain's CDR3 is CASSPPEGTGNEQFF. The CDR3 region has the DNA TGTGCCAGCTCACCACCGGAAGGGACCGGCAATGAGCAGTTCTTC.

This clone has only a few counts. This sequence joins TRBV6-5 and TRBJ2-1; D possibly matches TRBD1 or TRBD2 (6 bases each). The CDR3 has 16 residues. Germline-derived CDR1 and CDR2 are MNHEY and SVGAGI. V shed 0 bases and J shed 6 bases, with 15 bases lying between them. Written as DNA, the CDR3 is TGTGCCAGCAGTTACTCCGGACCCAGGGGAGGCAATGAGCAGTTCTTC. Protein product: CASSYSGPRGGNEQFF.

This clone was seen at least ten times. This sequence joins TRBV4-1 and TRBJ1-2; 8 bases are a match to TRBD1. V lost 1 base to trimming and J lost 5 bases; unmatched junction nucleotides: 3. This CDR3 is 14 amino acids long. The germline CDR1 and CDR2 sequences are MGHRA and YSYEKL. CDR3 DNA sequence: TGCGCCAGCAGCCAAGGGACAGGGATGTATGGCTACACCTTC. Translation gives CASSQGTGMYGYTF.

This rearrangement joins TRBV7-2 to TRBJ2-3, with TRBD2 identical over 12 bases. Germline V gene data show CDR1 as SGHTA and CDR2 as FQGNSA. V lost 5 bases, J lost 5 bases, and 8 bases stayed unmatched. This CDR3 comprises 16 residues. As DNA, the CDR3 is TGTGCCAGCAGCGCCCGACTAGCGGGGGCTTTAGATACGCAGTATTTT. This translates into CASSARLAGALDTQYF.

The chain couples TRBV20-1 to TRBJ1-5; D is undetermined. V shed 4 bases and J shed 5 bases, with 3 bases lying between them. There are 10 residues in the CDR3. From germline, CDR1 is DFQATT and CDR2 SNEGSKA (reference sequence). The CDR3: CSAIDQPQHF. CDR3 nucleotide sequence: TGCAGTGCTATAGATCAGCCCCAGCATTTT.

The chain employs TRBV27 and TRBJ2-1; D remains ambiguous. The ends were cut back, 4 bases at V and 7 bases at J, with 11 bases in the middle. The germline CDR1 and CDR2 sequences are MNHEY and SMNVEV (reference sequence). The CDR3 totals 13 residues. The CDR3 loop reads CASSYGVGNEQFF. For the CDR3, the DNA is TGTGCCAGCAGTTACGGCGTGGGGAATGAGCAGTTCTTC.

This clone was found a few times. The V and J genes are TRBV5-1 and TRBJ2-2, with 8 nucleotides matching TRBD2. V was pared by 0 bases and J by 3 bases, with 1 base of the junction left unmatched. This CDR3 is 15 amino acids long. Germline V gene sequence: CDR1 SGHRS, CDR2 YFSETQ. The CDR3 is CASSLELADTGELFF. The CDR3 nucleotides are TGCGCCAGCAGCTTGGAACTAGCGGACACCGGGGAGCTGTTTTTT.

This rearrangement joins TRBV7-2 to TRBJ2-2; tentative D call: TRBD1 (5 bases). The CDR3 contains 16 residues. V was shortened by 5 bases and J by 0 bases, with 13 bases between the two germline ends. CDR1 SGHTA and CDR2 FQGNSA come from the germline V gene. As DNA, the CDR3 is TGTGCCAGCAGCAAACGACAGTATACGAACACCGGGGAGCTGTTTTTT. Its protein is CASSKRQYTNTGELFF.

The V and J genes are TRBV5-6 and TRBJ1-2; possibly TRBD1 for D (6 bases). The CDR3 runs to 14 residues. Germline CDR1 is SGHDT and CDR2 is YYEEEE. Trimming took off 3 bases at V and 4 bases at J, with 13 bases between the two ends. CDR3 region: CASSSTGQSYGYTF. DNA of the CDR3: TGTGCCAGCAGCTCAACAGGGCAGAGCTATGGCTACACCTTC.

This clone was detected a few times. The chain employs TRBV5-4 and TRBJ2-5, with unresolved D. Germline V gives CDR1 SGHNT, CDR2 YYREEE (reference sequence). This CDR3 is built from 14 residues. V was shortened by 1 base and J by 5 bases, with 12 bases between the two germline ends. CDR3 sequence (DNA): TGTGCCAGCAGCTTGTACGGGTTGGGGGAGACCCAGTACTTC. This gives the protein CASSLYGLGETQYF. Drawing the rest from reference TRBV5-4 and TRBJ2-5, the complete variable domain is ETGVTQSPTHLIKTRGQQVTLRCSSQSGHNTVSWYQQALGQGPQFIFQYYREEENGRGNFPPRFSGLQFPNYSSELNVNALELDDSALYLCASSLYGLGETQYFGPGTRLLVL.

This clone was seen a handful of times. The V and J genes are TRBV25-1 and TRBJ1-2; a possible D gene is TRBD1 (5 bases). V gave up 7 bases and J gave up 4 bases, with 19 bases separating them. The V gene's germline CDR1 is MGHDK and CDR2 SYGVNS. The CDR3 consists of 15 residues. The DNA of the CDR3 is TGTGCCAGCACTTCCAGTGGGCAGGGCAGCTATGGCTACACCTTC. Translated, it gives CASTSSGQGSYGYTF.

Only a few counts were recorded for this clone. CDR3 sequence: CASSGGQPNSPLHF. DNA for the CDR3: TGTGCCAGCAGCGGGGGACAGCCAAATTCACCCCTCCACTTT. The chain is built from TRBV7-9 and TRBJ1-6; 7 bases are a match to TRBD1. The germline V gene has CDR1 SEHNR and CDR2 FQNEAQ (reference sequence). The CDR3 sequence is 14 residues long. J lost 7 bases, V lost 5 bases, and 5 bases had no gene match.

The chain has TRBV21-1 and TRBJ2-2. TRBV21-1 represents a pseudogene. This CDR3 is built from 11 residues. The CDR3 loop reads CATRVPGELFF. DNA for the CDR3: TGTGCCACCAGGGTACCCGGGGAGCTGTTTTTT.

CDR3 DNA sequence: TGTGCCAGCACTAGAACCGGGAGCTCTGGAAACACCATATATTTT. Residues: CASTRTGSSGNTIYF. The gene calls are TRBV28 and TRBJ1-3; the D is unclear. The CDR3 runs to 15 residues. Germline CDR1 is MDHEN and CDR2 is SYDVKM. The ends were cut back, 7 bases at V and 0 bases at J, with 13 bases in the middle.

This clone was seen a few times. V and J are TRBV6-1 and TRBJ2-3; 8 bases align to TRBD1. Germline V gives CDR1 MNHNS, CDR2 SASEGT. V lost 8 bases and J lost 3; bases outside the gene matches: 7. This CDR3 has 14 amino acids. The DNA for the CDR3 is TGTGCCAGCTGGAGTGGACAGGGAACAGATACGCAGTATTTT. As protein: CASWSGQGTDTQYF.

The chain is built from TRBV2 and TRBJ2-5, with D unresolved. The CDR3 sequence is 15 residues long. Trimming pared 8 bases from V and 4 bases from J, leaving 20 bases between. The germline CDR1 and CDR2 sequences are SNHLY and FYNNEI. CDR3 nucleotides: TGTGCCAGCTGGGCCTTCAAGGGCTATCGAGAGACCCAGTACTTC. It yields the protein CASWAFKGYRETQYF. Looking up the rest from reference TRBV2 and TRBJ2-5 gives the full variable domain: EPEVTQTPSHQVTQMGQEVILRCVPISNHLYFYWYRQILGQKVEFLVSFYNNEISEKSEIFDDQFSVERPDGSNFTLKIRSTKLEDSAMYFCASWAFKGYRETQYFGPGTRLLVL.

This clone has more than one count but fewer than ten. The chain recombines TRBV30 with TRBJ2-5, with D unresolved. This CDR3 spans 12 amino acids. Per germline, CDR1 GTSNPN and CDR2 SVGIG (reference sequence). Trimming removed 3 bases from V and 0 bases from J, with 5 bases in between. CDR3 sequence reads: CAWRQYQETQYF. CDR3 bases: TGTGCCTGGAGACAGTACCAAGAGACCCAGTACTTC.

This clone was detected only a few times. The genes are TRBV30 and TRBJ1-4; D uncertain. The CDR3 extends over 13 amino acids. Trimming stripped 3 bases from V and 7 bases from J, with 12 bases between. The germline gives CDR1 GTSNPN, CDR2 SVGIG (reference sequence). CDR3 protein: CAWSRSGSEKLFF. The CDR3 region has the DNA TGTGCCTGGAGCCGCTCCGGGAGTGAAAAACTGTTTTTT. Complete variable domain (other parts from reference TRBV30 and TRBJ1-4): SQTIHQWPATLVQPVGSPLSLECTVEGTSNPNLYWYRQAAGRGLQLLFYSVGIGQISSEVPQNLSASRPQDRQFILSSKKLLLSDSGFYLCAWSRSGSEKLFFGSGTQLSVL.

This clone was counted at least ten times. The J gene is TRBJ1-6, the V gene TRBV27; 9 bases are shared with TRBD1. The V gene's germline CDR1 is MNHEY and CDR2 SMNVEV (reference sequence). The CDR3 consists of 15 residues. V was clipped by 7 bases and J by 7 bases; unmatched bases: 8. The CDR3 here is CASTRTGVGNSPLHF. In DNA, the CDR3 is TGTGCCAGCACACGGACAGGGGTGGGGAATTCACCCCTCCACTTT.

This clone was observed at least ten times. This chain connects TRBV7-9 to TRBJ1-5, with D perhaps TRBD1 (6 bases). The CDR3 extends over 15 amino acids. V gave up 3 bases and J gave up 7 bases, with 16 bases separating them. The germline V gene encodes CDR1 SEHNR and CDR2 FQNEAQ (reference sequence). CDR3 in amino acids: CASSLGALNQQPQHF. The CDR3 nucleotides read TGTGCCAGCAGCTTGGGGGCCCTCAACCAACAGCCCCAGCATTTT.

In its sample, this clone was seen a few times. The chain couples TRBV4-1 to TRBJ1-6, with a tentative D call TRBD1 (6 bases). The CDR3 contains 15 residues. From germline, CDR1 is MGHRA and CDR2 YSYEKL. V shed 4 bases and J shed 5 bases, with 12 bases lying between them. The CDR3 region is CASSPQGFDNSPLHF. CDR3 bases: TGCGCCAGCAGCCCACAGGGATTTGATAATTCACCCCTCCACTTT.

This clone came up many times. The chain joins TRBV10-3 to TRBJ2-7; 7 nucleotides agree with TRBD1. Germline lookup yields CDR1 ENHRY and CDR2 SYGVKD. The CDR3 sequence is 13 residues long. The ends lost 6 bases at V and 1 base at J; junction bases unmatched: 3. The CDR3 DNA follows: TGTGCCATCAGGGGGACAGTTTCCTACGAGCAGTACTTC. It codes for CAIRGTVSYEQYF.